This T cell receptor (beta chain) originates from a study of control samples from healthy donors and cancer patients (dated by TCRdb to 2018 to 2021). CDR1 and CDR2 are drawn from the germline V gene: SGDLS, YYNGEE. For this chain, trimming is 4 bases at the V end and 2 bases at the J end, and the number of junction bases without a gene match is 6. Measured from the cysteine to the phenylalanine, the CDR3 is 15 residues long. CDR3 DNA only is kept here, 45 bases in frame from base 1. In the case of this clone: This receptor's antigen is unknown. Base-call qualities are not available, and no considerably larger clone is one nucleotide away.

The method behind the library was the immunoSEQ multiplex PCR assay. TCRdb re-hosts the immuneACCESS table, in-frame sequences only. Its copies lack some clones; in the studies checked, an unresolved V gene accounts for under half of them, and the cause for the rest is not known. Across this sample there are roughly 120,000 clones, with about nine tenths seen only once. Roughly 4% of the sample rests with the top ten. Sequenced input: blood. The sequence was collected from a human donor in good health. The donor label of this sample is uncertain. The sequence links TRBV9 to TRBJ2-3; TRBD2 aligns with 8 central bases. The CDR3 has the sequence CASSRGGSFTDTQYF. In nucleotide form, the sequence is TGTGCCAGCAGCCGCGGGGGGTCCTTCACAGATACGCAGTATTTT. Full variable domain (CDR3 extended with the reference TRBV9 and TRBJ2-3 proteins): DSGVTQTPKHLITATGQRVTLRCSPRSGDLSVYWYQQSLDQGLQFLIQYYNGEERAKGNILERFSAQQFPDLHSELNLSSLELGDSALYFCASSRGGSFTDTQYFGPGTRLTVL.